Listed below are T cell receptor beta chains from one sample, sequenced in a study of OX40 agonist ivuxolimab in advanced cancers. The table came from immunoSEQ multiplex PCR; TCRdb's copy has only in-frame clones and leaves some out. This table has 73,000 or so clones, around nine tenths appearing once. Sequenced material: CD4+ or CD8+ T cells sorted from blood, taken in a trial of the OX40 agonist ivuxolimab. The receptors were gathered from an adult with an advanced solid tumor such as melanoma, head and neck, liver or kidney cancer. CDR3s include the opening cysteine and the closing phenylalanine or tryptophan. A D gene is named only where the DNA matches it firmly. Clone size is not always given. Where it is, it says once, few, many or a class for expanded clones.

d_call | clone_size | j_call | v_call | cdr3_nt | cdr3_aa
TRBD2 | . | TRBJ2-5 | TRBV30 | TGTGCCTGGAGCGTTCTAGGACTAGCGGGGTCCAGGGTGGAGACCCAGTACTTC | CAWSVLGLAGSRVETQYF
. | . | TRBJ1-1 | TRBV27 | TGTGCCAGCAGTTATACCCCCTGGGCCGAAGCTTTCTTT | CASSYTPWAEAFF
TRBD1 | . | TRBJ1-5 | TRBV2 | TGTGCCAGCAGTGTCTTAAAGGGGACAGGGGTGCGTCAGCCCCAGCATTTT | CASSVLKGTGVRQPQHF
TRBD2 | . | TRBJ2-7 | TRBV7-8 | TGTGCCAGCAGCTCCCGTGGGGGACTAGGGTACTTC | CASSSRGGLGYF
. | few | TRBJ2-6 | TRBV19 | TGTGCCAGTAGTCCGCACCCTAGGGGACGGCGGACCTCTGGGGCCAACGTCCTGACTTTC | CASSPHPRGRRTSGANVLTF
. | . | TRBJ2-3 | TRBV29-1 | TGCAGCGTTGAAGTGCTCACAGATACGCAGTATTTT | CSVEVLTDTQYF
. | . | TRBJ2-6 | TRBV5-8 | TGTGCCAGCAGCTCCGGGCAGCCTGGGGCCAACGTCCTGACTTTC | CASSSGQPGANVLTF
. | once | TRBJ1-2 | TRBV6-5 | TGTGCCAGCAGTATCCGGGACGCTGATGGCTATGGCTACACCTTC | CASSIRDADGYGYTF
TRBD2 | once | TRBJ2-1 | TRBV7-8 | TGTGCCAGCAGCACCCCCGGGACTAGCGCTCAGGGGGAGAATGAGCAGTTCTTC | CASSTPGTSAQGENEQFF
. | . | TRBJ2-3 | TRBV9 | TGTGCCAGCAGCGTAGGTGTGGGCCAAGCAGATACGCAGTATTTT | CASSVGVGQADTQYF
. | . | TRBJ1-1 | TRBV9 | TGTGCCAGCAGCGTTGAAGAGAACACTGAAGCTTTCTTT | CASSVEENTEAFF
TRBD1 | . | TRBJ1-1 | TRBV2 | TGTGCCAGCAGAGCCGGGACAGGGGCCTTAGGGACTGAAGCTTTCTTT | CASRAGTGALGTEAFF
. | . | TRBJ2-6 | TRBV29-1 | TGCAGCGTTGCCCAGAGCTCTGGGGCCAACGTCCTGACTTTC | CSVAQSSGANVLTF
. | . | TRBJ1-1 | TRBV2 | TGTGCCAGCAGTCCTCAGAACACTGAAGCTTTCTTT | CASSPQNTEAFF
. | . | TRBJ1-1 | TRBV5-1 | TGCGCCAGCAGCTTGGGGGGTCTCCCAGAGGCTTTCTTT | CASSLGGLPEAFF
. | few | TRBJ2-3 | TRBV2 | TGTGCCAGCAGTGAACTGAGAGATACGCAGTATTTT | CASSELRDTQYF
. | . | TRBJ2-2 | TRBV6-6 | TGTGCCAGCAGTTACGTACTAACGAACACCGGGGAGCTGTTTTTT | CASSYVLTNTGELFF
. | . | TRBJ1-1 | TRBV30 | TGTGCCTGGGGGGATTACAGGTTTTTCTTT | CAWGDYRFFF
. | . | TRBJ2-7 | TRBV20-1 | TGCAGTGCTAGCCGCCCCGACGAGCAGTACTTC | CSASRPDEQYF
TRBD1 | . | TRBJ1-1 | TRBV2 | TGTGCCAGCAGCACGACAGGGATTGGTACTGAAGCTTTCTTT | CASSTTGIGTEAFF
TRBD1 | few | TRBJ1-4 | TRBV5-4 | TGTGCCAGCAGCACTACAGGGGGAGGTGAAAAACTGTTTTTT | CASSTTGGGEKLFF
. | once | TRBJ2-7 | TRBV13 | TGTGCCAGCAGCTTAGGATCGCCCTACGAGCAGTACTTC | CASSLGSPYEQYF
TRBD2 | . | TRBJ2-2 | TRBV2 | TGTGCCAGCATTGGATCTAGCGGGACCACCGGGGAGCTGTTTTTT | CASIGSSGTTGELFF
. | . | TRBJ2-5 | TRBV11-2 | TGTGCCAGCAGCCAGACGACGGCTGGATATGGGACCCAGTACTTC | CASSQTTAGYGTQYF
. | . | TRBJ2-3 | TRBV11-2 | TGTGCCAGCAGCTTAAGGCAGAGCACAGATACGCAGTATTTT | CASSLRQSTDTQYF
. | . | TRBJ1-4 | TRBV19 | TGTGCCAGTAGTCCCGGGGACCTCAGGGCTAATGAAAAACTGTTTTTT | CASSPGDLRANEKLFF
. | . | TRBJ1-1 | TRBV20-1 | TGCAGTGTGGAAGGCAACACTGAAGCTTTCTTT | CSVEGNTEAFF
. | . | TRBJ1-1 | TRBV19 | TGTGCCAGTAAAGGATCCACTGAAGCTTTCTTT | CASKGSTEAFF
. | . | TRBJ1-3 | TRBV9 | TGTGCCAGCAGCCCCATTACAGGAAACTCTGGAAACACCATATATTTT | CASSPITGNSGNTIYF
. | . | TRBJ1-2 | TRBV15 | TGTGCCACCAGCAGAGAGGTTCCGTTTGACTATGGCTACACCTTC | CATSREVPFDYGYTF
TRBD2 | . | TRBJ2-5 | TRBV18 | TGTGCCAGCTCACAGGGACTAGGGGGTGAGACCCAGTACTTC | CASSQGLGGETQYF
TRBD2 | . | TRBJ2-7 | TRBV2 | TGTGCCAGCAGTGTTGGACTAGGGACCTACGAGCAGTACTTC | CASSVGLGTYEQYF
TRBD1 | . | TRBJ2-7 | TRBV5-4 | TGTGCCAGCAGCTTGGTCGGGACAGGGATGGGGGAGCAGTACTTC | CASSLVGTGMGEQYF
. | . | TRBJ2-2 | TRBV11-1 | TGTGCCAGCAGCTCAGGGGTGGGCACCGGGGAGCTGTTTTTT | CASSSGVGTGELFF
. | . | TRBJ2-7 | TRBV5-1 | TGCGCCAGCAGCTTGGAGGCGCGTTCCTACGAGCAGTACTTC | CASSLEARSYEQYF
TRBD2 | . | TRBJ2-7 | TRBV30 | TGTGCCTGGGCTAGCGGAGGCAGCTACGAGCAGTACTTC | CAWASGGSYEQYF
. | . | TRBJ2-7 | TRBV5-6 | TGTGCCAGCAGTTCCATGGACAGACCCTACGAGCAGTACTTC | CASSSMDRPYEQYF
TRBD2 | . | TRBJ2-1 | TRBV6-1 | TGTGCCAGCAGTGACCGGACTAGCGGGGGGTCCAATGAGCAGTTCTTC | CASSDRTSGGSNEQFF
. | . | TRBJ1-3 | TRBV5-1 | TGCGCCAGCAGCCAAGGGACCAACCGGAACACCATATATTTT | CASSQGTNRNTIYF
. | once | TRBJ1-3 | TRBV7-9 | TGTGCCAGCAGCTTAGAAGCAAGAGGAAACACCATATATTTT | CASSLEARGNTIYF
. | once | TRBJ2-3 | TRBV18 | TGTGCCAGCTCGCTTCCGGGCCAGAATGCGTATACGCAGTATTTT | CASSLPGQNAYTQYF
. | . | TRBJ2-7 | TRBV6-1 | TGTGCCAGCAGTCCGACCGTAACGACCTACGAGCAGTACTTC | CASSPTVTTYEQYF
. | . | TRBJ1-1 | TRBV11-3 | TGTGCCAGCAGCTTTGGGAGGGGGACTGAAGCTTTCTTT | CASSFGRGTEAFF
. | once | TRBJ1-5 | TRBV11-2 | TGTGCCAGCAGTCTCTTTCAGGGAGACAATCAGCCCCAGCATTTT | CASSLFQGDNQPQHF